The 11 T cell receptor beta chains below all came from one sample that was sequenced in a study of OX40 agonist ivuxolimab in advanced cancers. The assay was immunoSEQ multiplex PCR, and TCRdb's table has in-frame clones only and misses some. The sample yields more than 70,000 clones, roughly 85% seen once. Material: CD4+ or CD8+ T cells sorted from blood, obtained in a trial of the OX40 agonist ivuxolimab. The receptors shown here come from an adult with an advanced solid tumor such as melanoma, head and neck, liver or kidney cancer.

This chain links TRBV28 with TRBJ1-4; D not resolved. Per the germline V gene, CDR1 is MDHEN and CDR2 is SYDVKM. The CDR3 has 14 residues. The V and J ends lost 3 bases and 7 bases respectively, with 12 bases between them. CDR3 sequence reads: CASSFPPRSEKLFF. Written as DNA, the CDR3 is TGTGCCAGCAGTTTCCCACCTCGTTCTGAAAAACTGTTTTTT.

The CDR3 nucleotides are TGTGCCAGCAGTTTGCCTCTCCTGCTAGGGGGCTATGGCTACACCTTC. It yields the protein CASSLPLLLGGYGYTF. This chain uses TRBV28 with TRBJ1-2, with D perhaps matching TRBD1 (6 bases). V lost 3 bases and J 4 bases, leaving 18 bases between the germline ends. This CDR3 region has 16 residues. The germline gives CDR1 MDHEN, CDR2 SYDVKM.

This chain links TRBV5-1 with TRBJ2-7; 8 positions match TRBD1. The ends lost 0 bases at V and 2 bases at J; junction bases unmatched: 1. The CDR3 runs to 14 residues. Germline-derived CDR1 and CDR2 are SGHRS and YFSETQ. The CDR3 DNA reads TGCGCCAGCAGCTTGGGGACAGGGCCCTACGAGCAGTACTTC. It codes for CASSLGTGPYEQYF.

The chain couples TRBV7-9 to TRBJ1-2; 10 bases align to TRBD1. Germline V gene lookup returns CDR1 SEHNR and CDR2 FQNEAQ (reference sequence). The junction had 11 bases not matched to a gene; V was cut back by 3 bases and J by 7 bases. The CDR3 runs to 16 residues. The CDR3 is CASSLASGTGVVGYTF. The CDR3 nucleotides are TGTGCCAGCAGCTTGGCCTCCGGGACAGGGGTCGTTGGCTACACCTTC.

The rearrangement joins TRBV18 to TRBJ1-5; D call uncertain. There are 16 residues in the CDR3. The V gene lost 1 base and the J gene lost 0 bases, with 10 bases spanning the gap. The V gene's germline CDR1 is KGHSH and CDR2 LQKENI. Here the CDR3 DNA reads TGTGCCAGCTCACCACGATTGACAAATAGCAATCAGCCCCAGCATTTT. This encodes CASSPRLTNSNQPQHF.

The chain's CDR3 is CASRPGGSGYTF. CDR3 DNA sequence: TGTGCCAGCAGACCCGGCGGAAGTGGCTACACCTTC. The rearrangement uses TRBV2 and TRBJ1-2, with D hard to call. CDR1 and CDR2 (germline): SNHLY, FYNNEI. The CDR3 spans 12 residues. The V gene lost 6 bases and the J gene lost 7 bases, with 12 bases spanning the gap.

The gene calls are TRBV2 and TRBJ1-6, with 9 nucleotides matching TRBD1. Germline CDR1 SNHLY, CDR2 FYNNEI. This CDR3 comprises 14 residues. Trimming at V came to 6 bases and at J to 5 bases, leaving 2 bases not matched to a gene. CDR3 coding DNA: TGTGCCAGCAGAGGGACAGGGAATAATTCACCCCTCCACTTT. The encoded protein is CASRGTGNNSPLHF.

The gene calls are TRBV7-9 and TRBJ2-7, with D tentatively TRBD1 or TRBD2 (5 bases each). The V end lost 4 bases, the J end lost 5 bases, and 15 bases lay between the germline ends. There are 14 residues in the CDR3. Germline V gene sequence: CDR1 SEHNR, CDR2 FQNEAQ (reference sequence). The CDR3 region has the DNA TGTGCCAGCAGCTCGGGGTCAGGGAACCACGAGCAGTACTTC. Its translation is CASSSGSGNHEQYF.

This chain joins TRBV20-1 and TRBJ1-6, with 7 bases that match TRBD1. The CDR3 totals 11 residues. V shed 4 bases, J shed 12 bases, and the junction held 3 bases outside the gene matches. Germline CDR1 and CDR2: DFQATT and SNEGSKA (reference sequence). The CDR3 DNA reads as TGCAGTGCTACACACAGGGGACCCCTCCACTTT. Its translation is CSATHRGPLHF.

The chain combines TRBV7-2 with TRBJ1-5; maybe TRBD1 (5 bases). V was trimmed by 3 bases and J by 7 bases, leaving 10 bases between them. Germline lookup yields CDR1 SGHTA and CDR2 FQGNSA. This CDR3 spans 13 amino acids. DNA for the CDR3: TGTGCCAGCAGCTTTAGAGGGGAGCAGCCCCAGCATTTT. It is translated as CASSFRGEQPQHF.

About this clone: The sample carries other DNA sequences with the same CDR3. The DNA for the CDR3 is TGTGCCAGCTCACCGGGGCTCCAAGAGACCCAGTACTTC. Translated, it gives CASSPGLQETQYF. This chain uses TRBV18 with TRBJ2-5; D possibly corresponds to TRBD1 (5 bases). CDR3 size: 13 residues. Trimming shortened V by 3 bases and J by 1 base, and 6 bases separated the two germline ends. Germline lookup yields CDR1 KGHSH and CDR2 LQKENI.